Listed below are T cell receptor beta chains from one sample, sequenced in a study of T-cell memory formation after mild COVID-19. TCRdb fed the 5' RACE reads into MiXCR, producing one record per CDR3 protein. This table has 500,000 to 600,000 distinct CDR3 sequences, around 17% appearing once. Sequenced sample: PBMCs or a T cell subset sorted from them (not recorded which). Receptors originate from an adult woman who had mild COVID-19 (a few samples of this study predate the infection). Cell type and time point are not known. The CDR3 runs from the conserved cysteine through the conserved F or W. The D gene is left open where the match is weak. Some rows mark clone size as missing; the rest say once, few, many or name a class of expanded clone.

D gene: TRBD1
V gene: TRBV24-1
J gene: TRBJ2-3
clone size: few
CDR3 protein: CATSDLRGQSSTDTQYF
CDR3 DNA: TGTGCCACCAGTGATTTGCGGGGACAGAGTAGCACAGATACGCAGTATTTT

D gene: TRBD1
V gene: TRBV3-1
J gene: TRBJ2-3
clone size: few
CDR3 protein: CASSQERGTGTQYF
CDR3 DNA: TGTGCCAGCAGCCAAGAAAGGGGGACAGGTACGCAGTATTTT

D gene: NA
V gene: TRBV7-9
J gene: TRBJ2-6
clone size: NA
CDR3 protein: CASSLDSYSGANVLTF
CDR3 DNA: TGTGCCAGCAGCCTGGACAGTTACTCTGGGGCCAACGTCCTGACTTTC

D gene: NA
V gene: TRBV18
J gene: TRBJ2-7
clone size: few
CDR3 protein: CASSTDSSSYEQYF
CDR3 DNA: TGTGCCAGCTCGACTGACAGTTCCTCCTACGAGCAGTACTTC

D gene: TRBD2
V gene: TRBV4-2
J gene: TRBJ2-1
clone size: many
CDR3 protein: CASSQEPAGAYNEQFF
CDR3 DNA: TGTGCCAGCAGCCAAGAGCCAGCGGGAGCATACAATGAGCAGTTCTTC

D gene: TRBD2
V gene: TRBV30
J gene: TRBJ2-5
clone size: many
CDR3 protein: CAWSSGGSRETQYF
CDR3 DNA: TGTGCCTGGAGTTCGGGGGGGAGCCGGGAGACCCAGTACTTC

D gene: NA
V gene: TRBV12-3/TRBV12-4
J gene: TRBJ2-1
clone size: few
CDR3 protein: CASSFLGHNEQFF
CDR3 DNA: TGTGCCAGCAGTTTTCTAGGCCACAATGAGCAGTTCTTC

D gene: TRBD2
V gene: TRBV7-8
J gene: TRBJ2-2
clone size: NA
CDR3 protein: CASIWLAENTGELFF
CDR3 DNA: TGTGCCAGCATTTGGCTAGCGGAAAACACCGGGGAGCTGTTTTTT

D gene: TRBD2
V gene: TRBV7-9
J gene: TRBJ2-1
clone size: NA
CDR3 protein: CASHSGIGSYNEQFF
CDR3 DNA: TGTGCCAGCCACAGCGGGATAGGCTCCTACAATGAGCAGTTCTTC

D gene: TRBD2
V gene: TRBV7-6
J gene: TRBJ2-3
clone size: once
CDR3 protein: CASSLVAGGQDTQYF
CDR3 DNA: TGTGCCAGCAGCTTAGTTGCGGGGGGGCAAGATACGCAGTATTTT

D gene: NA
V gene: TRBV6-6
J gene: TRBJ2-3
clone size: NA
CDR3 protein: CASSYSEGTSTDTQYF
CDR3 DNA: TGTGCCAGCAGTTACTCGGAGGGGACTAGCACAGATACGCAGTATTTT

D gene: NA
V gene: TRBV5-1
J gene: TRBJ2-7
clone size: few
CDR3 protein: CASSIESSYEQYF
CDR3 DNA: TGCGCCAGCAGCATAGAGAGCTCCTACGAGCAGTACTTC

D gene: TRBD1
V gene: TRBV12-3/TRBV12-4
J gene: TRBJ2-3
clone size: NA
CDR3 protein: CASSFRRDRVVDTQYF
CDR3 DNA: TGTGCCAGCAGCTTCCGACGGGACAGGGTGGTAGATACGCAGTATTTT

D gene: NA
V gene: TRBV6-6
J gene: TRBJ2-3
clone size: NA
CDR3 protein: CASSYEGVAPDTQYF
CDR3 DNA: TGTGCCAGCAGTTACGAAGGGGTAGCCCCCGATACGCAGTATTTT

D gene: NA
V gene: TRBV7-2
J gene: TRBJ2-3
clone size: few
CDR3 protein: CASSFLGGSRVVDTQYF
CDR3 DNA: TGTGCCAGCAGCTTCCTTGGAGGGAGTCGGGTCGTCGATACGCAGTATTTT

D gene: TRBD2
V gene: TRBV11-3
J gene: TRBJ2-1
clone size: few
CDR3 protein: CASSLPGLAYLNEQFF
CDR3 DNA: TGTGCCAGCAGCCTTCCGGGACTAGCGTATCTCAATGAGCAGTTCTTC

D gene: TRBD1
V gene: TRBV6-5
J gene: TRBJ2-1
clone size: NA
CDR3 protein: CASSYSRGQLSF
CDR3 DNA: TGTGCCAGCAGTTACTCTAGGGGACAGCTTAGCTTC

D gene: NA
V gene: TRBV5-1
J gene: TRBJ2-7
clone size: NA
CDR3 protein: CASSLVMDYEQYF
CDR3 DNA: TGCGCCAGCAGCTTGGTAATGGACTACGAGCAGTACTTC

D gene: NA
V gene: TRBV29-1
J gene: TRBJ2-2
clone size: NA
CDR3 protein: CSARTENTGELFF
CDR3 DNA: TGCAGCGCCAGGACGGAGAACACCGGGGAGCTGTTTTTT

D gene: TRBD2
V gene: TRBV28
J gene: TRBJ2-3
clone size: NA
CDR3 protein: CASSYKLAGTTSDTQYF
CDR3 DNA: TGTGCCAGCAGTTACAAGCTAGCGGGAACTACCTCAGATACGCAGTATTTT

D gene: NA
V gene: TRBV7-8
J gene: TRBJ2-2
clone size: few
CDR3 protein: CASSLLPSFAGELFF
CDR3 DNA: TGTGCCAGCAGCTTACTTCCCAGCTTCGCCGGGGAGCTGTTTTTT

D gene: NA
V gene: TRBV6-1
J gene: TRBJ2-2
clone size: few
CDR3 protein: CASTTDPGELFF
CDR3 DNA: TGTGCCAGCACGACAGACCCCGGGGAGCTGTTTTTT